The 19 T cell receptor beta chains below come from one sample, sequenced in a study of cytomegalovirus exposure and HLA in healthy donors. PCR primers comprised 60 Vbeta and 13 Jbeta primers. Produced via immunoSEQ multiplex PCR; TCRdb's table is partial and in-frame only. The profile shows about 180,000 clones, under 85% of them singletons. The specimen sequenced was PBMCs. All receptors derive from a male donor in good health and CMV-seronegative.

This sequence joins TRBV4-2 and TRBJ2-1, with TRBD1 as a possible D gene (6 bases). The germline V and J ends were trimmed by 0 bases and 8 bases, with 14 bases remaining between them. Germline V gene sequence: CDR1 LGHNA, CDR2 YNFKEQ. The CDR3 runs to 15 residues. CDR3 nucleotide sequence: TGTGCCAGCAGCCAAGAAGGCCAGGGGTGGCATGAGCAGTTCTTC. Translated: CASSQEGQGWHEQFF.

The J gene is TRBJ2-7, the V gene TRBV6-6, with D perhaps matching TRBD2 (5 bases). Germline-derived CDR1 and CDR2 are MNHNY and SVGAGI (reference sequence). The CDR3 has 13 residues. V shed 5 bases and J shed 4 bases, with 12 bases lying between them. DNA of the CDR3: TGTGCCAGCAGTCAAGGACTTATTTACGAGCAGTACTTC. Protein product: CASSQGLIYEQYF.

The chain employs TRBV5-1 and TRBJ1-5, with TRBD1 identical over 7 bases. From germline, CDR1 is SGHRS and CDR2 YFSETQ. J was trimmed by 0 bases and V by 4 bases; bases with no gene match: 10. The CDR3 is made up of 17 amino acids. CDR3: CASSPQTGWNSNQPQHF. CDR3 DNA: TGCGCCAGCAGCCCCCAGACAGGGTGGAATAGCAATCAGCCCCAGCATTTT.

V is TRBV10-2 and J is TRBJ2-3; 8 bases are a match to TRBD1. This CDR3 is 14 amino acids long. Germline-derived CDR1 and CDR2 are WSHSY and SAAADI. The V gene end was trimmed by 6 bases and the J gene end by 6 bases; junction bases not matched to a gene: 8. This chain's CDR3 is CASRDRARSDTQYF. For the CDR3, the DNA is TGCGCCAGCAGGGACAGGGCCCGATCCGATACGCAGTATTTT.

The rearrangement uses TRBV5-6 and TRBJ1-2; TRBD1 matches 8 bases. Germline lookup yields CDR1 SGHDT and CDR2 YYEEEE. The V and J ends lost 2 bases and 7 bases, in that order; junction bases with no gene match: 4. The CDR3 totals 13 residues. This chain's CDR3 is CASSLVDRGGYTF. The CDR3 DNA reads as TGTGCCAGCAGCTTAGTAGACAGGGGTGGCTACACCTTC.

This chain uses TRBV4-1 with TRBJ1-1; D perhaps matches TRBD1 (6 bases). The CDR3 spans 15 residues. Germline V gives CDR1 MGHRA, CDR2 YSYEKL. The germline V and J ends were trimmed by 2 bases and 1 base, with 11 bases remaining between them. The CDR3 region is CASSQRGGTNTEAFF. The CDR3 DNA is TGCGCCAGCAGCCAAAGGGGGGGGACGAACACTGAAGCTTTCTTT.

This chain uses TRBV6-5 with TRBJ2-7; D is undetermined. CDR1 and CDR2 (germline): MNHEY, SVGAGI. The CDR3 is 14 residues long. V dropped 2 bases and J dropped 0 bases, with 8 bases sitting between them. The CDR3 region has the DNA TGTGCCAGCAGTTACGGCCAAAGCTCCTACGAGCAGTACTTC. Protein product: CASSYGQSSYEQYF.

This rearrangement joins TRBV5-1 to TRBJ1-1; D is undetermined. Germline-derived CDR1 and CDR2 are SGHRS and YFSETQ. The V end was cut by 0 bases, the J end by 2 bases, with 11 bases between. There are 15 residues in the CDR3. CDR3 sequence (DNA): TGCGCCAGCAGCTTGGCCGGGAGAGTTAACACTGAAGCTTTCTTT. It is translated as CASSLAGRVNTEAFF.

A note on this clone: At one of its ends the junction is not consistent with the germline gene, which may arise from a read error. The V gene is TRBV19, the J gene TRBJ2-1; 8 bases are shared with TRBD2. This CDR3 region has 16 residues. In germline, CDR1 is LNHDA, CDR2 SQIVND (reference sequence). CDR3 nucleotides: TGTGCCAGTACCCCCGCGGGCGGGAGGCCCTACAATGAGCAATTCTTC. This encodes CASTPAGGRPYNEQFF.

This chain connects TRBV7-8 to TRBJ2-7, with D perhaps matching TRBD1 (5 bases). The CDR3 runs 15 residues. Trimming took 3 bases from V and 2 from J, leaving 14 bases between them. Germline V CDR1 and CDR2: SGHVS, FQNEAQ. CDR3 region: CASSFRSGQAYEQYF. The CDR3 DNA reads as TGTGCCAGCAGCTTTCGGTCCGGACAAGCCTACGAGCAGTACTTC.

This clone was seen just once. The V call is TRBV20-1, the J call TRBJ1-2; D is possibly TRBD1 (5 bases). Germline V CDR1 and CDR2: DFQATT, SNEGSKA (reference sequence). V lost 0 bases to trimming and J lost 10 bases, with 9 bases between them. The CDR3 is 11 amino acids. CDR3 bases: TGCAGTGCTAGAGATCCGGGGGACTACACCTTC. Translated, it gives CSARDPGDYTF.

This chain joins TRBV6-5 and TRBJ1-3; D might be TRBD1 (6 bases). This CDR3 comprises 14 residues. Looked up from germline, CDR1 is MNHEY and CDR2 is SVGAGI. V lost 6 bases and J 4 bases, leaving 13 bases between the germline ends. The CDR3 loop is CASRSRGSGNTIYF. CDR3 sequence (DNA): TGTGCCAGCAGGAGCAGGGGATCCGGAAACACCATATATTTT.

J is TRBJ2-1 and V is TRBV19; TRBD2 aligns across 7 bases. J was trimmed by 5 bases and V by 4 bases; bases with no gene match: 2. CDR1 is LNHDA, CDR2 SQIVND, per germline (reference sequence). This CDR3 region has 13 residues. The CDR3 region has the DNA TGTGCCAGTAGTAGCGGGAGTAACAATGAGCAGTTCTTC. Its translation is CASSSGSNNEQFF.

V and J are TRBV7-2 and TRBJ1-2; no clear D. CDR3 size: 15 residues. The germline V gene encodes CDR1 SGHTA and CDR2 FQGNSA. V was pared by 1 base and J by 7 bases, with 16 bases between. Here the CDR3 DNA reads TGTGCCAGCAGCTTAGTGGCCGCACGGGGAGGTGGCTACACCTTC. This encodes CASSLVAARGGGYTF.

This clone was seen a single time. V usage is TRBV7-9 and J usage is TRBJ2-1; D perhaps matches TRBD2 (5 bases). Germline V CDR1 and CDR2: SEHNR, FQNEAQ (reference sequence). V lost 5 bases to trimming and J lost 2 bases, with 7 bases between them. The CDR3 sequence is 13 residues long. The CDR3 region has the DNA TGTGCCAGCAGCCCGGAGGCCTACAATGAGCAGTTCTTC. It translates to CASSPEAYNEQFF.

V usage is TRBV28 and J usage is TRBJ1-5, with 9 bases that match TRBD1. The CDR3 contains 16 residues. In germline, CDR1 is MDHEN, CDR2 SYDVKM. After removal of 2 bases from V and 5 bases from J, the junction contained 7 bases not matched to a gene. The CDR3 DNA sequence: TGTGCCAGCAGTTTAAGGGGACAGGGTCCACATCAGCCCCAGCATTTT. It codes for CASSLRGQGPHQPQHF.

This chain uses TRBV7-8 with TRBJ1-5; perhaps TRBD1 as D (5 bases). Looked up from germline, CDR1 is SGHVS and CDR2 is FQNEAQ. Trimming took off 5 bases at V and 3 bases at J, with 11 bases between the two ends. This CDR3 comprises 14 residues. For the CDR3, the DNA is TGTGCCAGCAGCAAGTACAGGCTCAATCAGCCCCAGCATTTT. This encodes CASSKYRLNQPQHF.

This chain uses TRBV6-5 with TRBJ1-2; no definite D call. The CDR3 spans 13 residues. Germline CDR1 is MNHEY and CDR2 is SVGAGI. Trimming stripped 6 bases from V and 7 bases from J, with 15 bases between. The CDR3 loop reads CASSPVVTIGYTF. CDR3 coding DNA: TGTGCCAGCAGCCCCGTGGTGACTATTGGCTACACCTTC.

The genes are TRBV19 and TRBJ1-2; TRBD1 aligns across 9 bases. The germline gives CDR1 LNHDA, CDR2 SQIVND (reference sequence). The CDR3 runs to 15 residues. Trimming at V came to 8 bases and at J to 8 bases, leaving 15 bases not matched to a gene. The CDR3 spells CASVRQGDAGVGYTF. CDR3 DNA sequence: TGTGCCAGTGTTCGACAGGGGGACGCAGGGGTCGGCTACACCTTC.